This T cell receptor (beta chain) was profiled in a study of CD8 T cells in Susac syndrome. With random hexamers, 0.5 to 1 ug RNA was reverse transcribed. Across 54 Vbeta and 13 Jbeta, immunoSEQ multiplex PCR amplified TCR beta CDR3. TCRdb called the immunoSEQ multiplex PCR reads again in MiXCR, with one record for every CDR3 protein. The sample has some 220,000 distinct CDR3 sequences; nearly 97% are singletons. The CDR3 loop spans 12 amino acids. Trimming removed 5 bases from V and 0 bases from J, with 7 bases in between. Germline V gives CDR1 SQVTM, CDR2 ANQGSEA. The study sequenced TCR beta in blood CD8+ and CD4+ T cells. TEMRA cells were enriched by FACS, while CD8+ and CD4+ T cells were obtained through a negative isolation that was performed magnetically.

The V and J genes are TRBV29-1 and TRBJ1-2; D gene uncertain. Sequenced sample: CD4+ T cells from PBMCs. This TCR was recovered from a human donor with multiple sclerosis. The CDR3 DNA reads TGCAGCGTTCACACTCCTAACTATGGCTACACCTTC. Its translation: CSVHTPNYGYTF.